This is a list of T cell receptor beta chains from one sample in a study of T-cell memory formation after mild COVID-19. Via MiXCR, TCRdb re-called the 5' RACE reads, giving one row per CDR3 protein. The sample shows about 270,000 distinct CDR3 sequences, 15% to 20% of them seen only once. The sample comprised PBMCs or a T cell subset sorted from them (not recorded which). Receptors originate from a young man who had mild COVID-19 (a few samples of this study predate the infection). Cell type and time point are not known. The CDR3 runs from the conserved cysteine through the conserved F or W. Fields, in order: V gene, J gene, D gene, CDR3 protein. D genes are given only for firm matches.

TRBV11-2,TRBJ1-1,.,CASSLGGGPTEAFF
TRBV5-1,TRBJ1-1,.,CASSLVDTNTEAFF
TRBV11-2,TRBJ2-7,TRBD1,CASRGTGAYEQYF
TRBV6-2/TRBV6-3,TRBJ1-2,.,CASSGDQGRGYTF
TRBV2,TRBJ2-1,TRBD2,CASKIGLAGGHEQFF
TRBV15,TRBJ2-2,TRBD1,CATSRDRVSNTGELFF
TRBV12-3/TRBV12-4,TRBJ1-2,.,CASSFPGYGYTF
TRBV20-1,TRBJ1-2,.,CSARPTGFSGYTF
TRBV29-1,TRBJ2-5,TRBD1,CSVGGGRGETQYF
TRBV29-1,TRBJ1-4,.,CSVDGPSNEKLFF
TRBV7-3,TRBJ2-3,.,CASSPWSGGRADTQYF
TRBV5-1,TRBJ2-1,.,CASSLGILSYNEQFF
TRBV24-1,TRBJ1-1,TRBD1,CATSDPGTGHTEAFF
TRBV10-3,TRBJ2-7,TRBD2,CAISLGLAGLEEQYF
TRBV18,TRBJ1-1,TRBD1,CASSPGQGGYTEAFF
TRBV6-2/TRBV6-3,TRBJ2-7,.,CASSYGGAGYEQYF
TRBV6-2/TRBV6-3,TRBJ2-1,.,CASSWQWDEQFF
TRBV4-2,TRBJ1-1,TRBD1,CASSRWTGSEAFF
TRBV6-5,TRBJ1-2,.,CASSYSRGWRSYGYTF
TRBV4-1,TRBJ1-5,TRBD1,CASSLGQGPVEPQHF
TRBV6-6,TRBJ2-7,TRBD1,CASSYSRDRGEIQYF
TRBV11-2,TRBJ1-1,TRBD1,CATAQGANTEAFF
TRBV20-1,TRBJ1-6,TRBD1,CSANTGALFISPLHF
TRBV6-5,TRBJ2-3,TRBD2,CASGASGATDTQYF
TRBV18,TRBJ2-3,TRBD2,CASSIAGGSTDTQYF
TRBV29-1,TRBJ2-2,.,CSVDWQGNTGELFF
TRBV20-1,TRBJ2-5,TRBD1,CSASRDRGRETQYF
TRBV12-3/TRBV12-4,TRBJ2-2,TRBD2,CASAERLAGRGELFF
TRBV5-1,TRBJ1-5,TRBD1,CASSQRQGSNQPQHF
TRBV10-3,TRBJ1-2,TRBD1,CAIRNRGDYGYTF
TRBV5-6,TRBJ1-2,.,CASSLGVRTVYGYTF
TRBV2,TRBJ2-2,TRBD1,CAGGRQGDGELFF
TRBV28,TRBJ1-6,TRBD1,CASSLQGRGNSPLHF
TRBV6-6,TRBJ2-1,TRBD2,CASSSPPTSGALNEQFF
TRBV6-5,TRBJ1-6,TRBD1,CASSSYGTGGSPLHF
TRBV5-1,TRBJ1-2,TRBD1,CASSPRTGSVGGYTF
TRBV7-2,TRBJ1-5,.,CASSPPGEGLGQPQHF
TRBV29-1,TRBJ2-5,TRBD1,CSGRTGNGEGETQYF
TRBV5-1,TRBJ2-5,.,CASSPASTGWGETQYF
TRBV6-1,TRBJ2-2,TRBD1,CAGQGDTGELFF
TRBV28,TRBJ2-1,TRBD2,CASYSTSGIDNEQFF
TRBV29-1,TRBJ2-5,.,CSVALGQETQYF
TRBV4-3,TRBJ2-4,.,CASSQQGGTKNIQYF
TRBV12-3/TRBV12-4,TRBJ2-5,TRBD2,CASRTAGGRETQYF
TRBV6-5,TRBJ1-1,.,CASRRTFQGNTEAFF
TRBV18,TRBJ2-7,TRBD1,CASSPGTGIVNEQYF
TRBV7-9,TRBJ1-5,.,CASGGTGQPQHF
TRBV29-1,TRBJ2-3,.,CSAGDSVDTQYF
TRBV12-5,TRBJ2-1,.,CAGAIVNEQFF
TRBV6-5,TRBJ2-5,.,CASSYGKRGSQETQYF
TRBV5-1,TRBJ2-1,TRBD1,CASSHTAGTGGPSNEQFF
TRBV9,TRBJ2-3,TRBD2,CASSVDWLAGGDGTDTQYF
TRBV3-1,TRBJ2-3,.,CASSQADTQYF
TRBV6-2/TRBV6-3,TRBJ2-5,TRBD2,CASSYPLGGGPRETQYF